This TCR beta chain was sequenced for a study of molecular identifiers for immune sequencing clone quantification. TCRdb processed the PCR reads anew with MiXCR; each CDR3 protein has one entry. The data hold about 640,000 distinct CDR3 sequences, with approximately 20% observed a single time. This CDR3 is 15 amino acids long. The germline CDR1 and CDR2 sequences are SGHTA and FQGNSA. A remark on this clonotype: A single base separates this from a much larger clone, so it may be a read error.

This sequence was found in a human donor in good health. Some libraries in this study had Jurkat cell RNA spiked in. Material: naive CD8+ T cells from blood, with Jurkat cell RNA spiked in. Described subset: FACS-sorted CD8+CD4-CCR7+CD45RA+ naive T cells. The rearrangement joins TRBV7-2 to TRBJ1-4; D gene unclear. The DNA for the CDR3 is TGTGCCAGCAGCTTAGTGGCCAGCATCGGGGAAAGACTGTTTTTT. It codes for CASSLVASIGERLFF.